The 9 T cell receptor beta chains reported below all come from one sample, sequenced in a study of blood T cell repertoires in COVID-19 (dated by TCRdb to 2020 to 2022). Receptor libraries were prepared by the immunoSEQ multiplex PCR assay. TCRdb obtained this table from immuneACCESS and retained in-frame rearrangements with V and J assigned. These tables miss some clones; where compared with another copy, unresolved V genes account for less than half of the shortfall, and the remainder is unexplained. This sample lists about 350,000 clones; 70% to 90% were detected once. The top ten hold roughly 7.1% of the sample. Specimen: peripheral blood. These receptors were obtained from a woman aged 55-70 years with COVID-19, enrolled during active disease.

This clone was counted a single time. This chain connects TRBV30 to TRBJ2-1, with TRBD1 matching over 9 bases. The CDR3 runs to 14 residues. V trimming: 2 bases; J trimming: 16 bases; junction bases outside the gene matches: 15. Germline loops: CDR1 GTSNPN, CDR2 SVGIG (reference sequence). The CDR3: CAWSLSDRGFSIFF. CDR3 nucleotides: TGTGCCTGGAGTCTATCGGACAGGGGCTTCTCAATATTCTTC.

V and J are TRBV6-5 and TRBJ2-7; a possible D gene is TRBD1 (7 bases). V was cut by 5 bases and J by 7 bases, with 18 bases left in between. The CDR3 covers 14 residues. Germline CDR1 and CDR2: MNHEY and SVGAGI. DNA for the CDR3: TGTGCCAGCAGTCGTTCAGGGGGACTTCGGGAGCAGTACTTC. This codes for CASSRSGGLREQYF.

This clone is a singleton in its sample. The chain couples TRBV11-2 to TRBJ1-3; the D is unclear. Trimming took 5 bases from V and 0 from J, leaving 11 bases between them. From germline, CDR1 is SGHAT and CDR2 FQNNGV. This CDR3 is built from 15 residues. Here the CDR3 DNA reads TGTGCCAGCAGCCCAGAGGGAGACTCTGGAAACACCATATATTTT. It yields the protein CASSPEGDSGNTIYF.

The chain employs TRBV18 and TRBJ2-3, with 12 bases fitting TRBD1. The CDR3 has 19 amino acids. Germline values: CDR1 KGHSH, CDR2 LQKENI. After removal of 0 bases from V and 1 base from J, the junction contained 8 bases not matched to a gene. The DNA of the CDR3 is TGTGCCAGCTCACCACCGGGACAGGGGGCGGTAGTTGGCACAGATACGCAGTATTTT. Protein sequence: CASSPPGQGAVVGTDTQYF.

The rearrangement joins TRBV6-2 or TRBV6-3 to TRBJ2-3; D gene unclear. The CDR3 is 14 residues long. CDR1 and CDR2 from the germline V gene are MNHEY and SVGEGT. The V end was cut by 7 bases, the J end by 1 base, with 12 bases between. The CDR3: CASTPSLRTDTQYF. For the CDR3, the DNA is TGTGCCAGCACCCCCTCTCTTCGCACAGATACGCAGTATTTT.

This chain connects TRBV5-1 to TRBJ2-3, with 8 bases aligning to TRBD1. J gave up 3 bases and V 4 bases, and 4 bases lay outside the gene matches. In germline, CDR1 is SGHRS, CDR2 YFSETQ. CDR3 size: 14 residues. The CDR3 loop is CASSPDRGTDTQYF. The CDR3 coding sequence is TGCGCCAGCAGCCCAGACAGGGGAACAGATACGCAGTATTTT.

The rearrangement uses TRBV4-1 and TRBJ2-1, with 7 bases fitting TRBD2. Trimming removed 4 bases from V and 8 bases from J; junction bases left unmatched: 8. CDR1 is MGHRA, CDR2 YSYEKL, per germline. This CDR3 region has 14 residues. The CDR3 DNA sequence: TGCGCCAGCAGCCCGGGAGGACGTGTCTATGAGCAGTTCTTC. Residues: CASSPGGRVYEQFF.

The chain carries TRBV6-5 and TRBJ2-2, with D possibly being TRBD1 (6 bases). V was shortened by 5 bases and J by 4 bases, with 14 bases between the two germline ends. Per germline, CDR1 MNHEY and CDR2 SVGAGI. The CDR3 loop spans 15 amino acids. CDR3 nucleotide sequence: TGTGCCAGCAGTCGAGCAGGGGATAGCACCGGGGAGCTGTTTTTT. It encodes CASSRAGDSTGELFF.

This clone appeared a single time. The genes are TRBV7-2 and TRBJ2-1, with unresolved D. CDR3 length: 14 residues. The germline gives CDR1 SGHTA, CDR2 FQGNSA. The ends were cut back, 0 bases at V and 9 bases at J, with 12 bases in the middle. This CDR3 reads CASSLALSRFEQFF. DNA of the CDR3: TGTGCCAGCAGCTTAGCCCTATCGAGGTTTGAGCAGTTCTTC.